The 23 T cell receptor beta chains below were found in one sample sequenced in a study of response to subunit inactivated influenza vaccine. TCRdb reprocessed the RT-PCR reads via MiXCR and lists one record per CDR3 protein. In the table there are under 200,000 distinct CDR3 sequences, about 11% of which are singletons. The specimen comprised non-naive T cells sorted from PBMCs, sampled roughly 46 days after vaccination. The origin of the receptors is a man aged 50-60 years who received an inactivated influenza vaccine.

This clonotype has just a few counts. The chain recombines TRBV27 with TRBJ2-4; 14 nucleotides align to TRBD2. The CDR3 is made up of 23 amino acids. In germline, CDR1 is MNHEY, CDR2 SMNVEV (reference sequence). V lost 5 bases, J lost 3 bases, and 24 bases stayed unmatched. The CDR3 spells CASSGSTGLGLAGEMVDKNIQYF. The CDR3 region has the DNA TGTGCCAGCAGTGGATCGACAGGGCTGGGACTAGCGGGAGAGATGGTCGACAAAAACATTCAGTACTTC.

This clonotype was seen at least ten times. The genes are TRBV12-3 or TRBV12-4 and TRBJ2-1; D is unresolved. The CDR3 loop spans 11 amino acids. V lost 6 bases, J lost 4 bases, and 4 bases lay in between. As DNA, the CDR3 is TGTGCCAGCAGCCAATACAATGAGCAGTTCTTC. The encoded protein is CASSQYNEQFF.

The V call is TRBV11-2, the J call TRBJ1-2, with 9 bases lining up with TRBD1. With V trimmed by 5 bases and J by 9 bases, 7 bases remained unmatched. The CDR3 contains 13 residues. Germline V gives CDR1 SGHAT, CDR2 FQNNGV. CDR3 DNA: TGTGCCAGCAGCCGGGTGGACAGGGGACGCTACACCTTC. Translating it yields CASSRVDRGRYTF.

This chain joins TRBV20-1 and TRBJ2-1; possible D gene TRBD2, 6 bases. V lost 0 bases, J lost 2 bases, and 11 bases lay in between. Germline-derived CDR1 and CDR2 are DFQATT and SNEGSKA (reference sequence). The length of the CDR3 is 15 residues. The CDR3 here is CSARDRWTTYNEQFF. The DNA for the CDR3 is TGCAGTGCTAGAGATAGATGGACTACCTACAATGAGCAGTTCTTC.

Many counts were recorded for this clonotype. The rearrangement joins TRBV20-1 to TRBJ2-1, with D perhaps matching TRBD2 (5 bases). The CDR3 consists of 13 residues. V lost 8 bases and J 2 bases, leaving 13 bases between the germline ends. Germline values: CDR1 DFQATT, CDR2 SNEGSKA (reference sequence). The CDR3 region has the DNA TGCAGTAGTTCGAGCGGTACCTACAATGAGCAGTTCTTC. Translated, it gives CSSSSGTYNEQFF.

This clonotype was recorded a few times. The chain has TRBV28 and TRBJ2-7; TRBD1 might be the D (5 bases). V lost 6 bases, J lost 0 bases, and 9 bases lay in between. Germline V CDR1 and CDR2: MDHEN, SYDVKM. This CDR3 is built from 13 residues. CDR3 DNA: TGTGCCAGCAGCCGACAGCACTCCTACGAGCAGTACTTC. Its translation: CASSRQHSYEQYF.

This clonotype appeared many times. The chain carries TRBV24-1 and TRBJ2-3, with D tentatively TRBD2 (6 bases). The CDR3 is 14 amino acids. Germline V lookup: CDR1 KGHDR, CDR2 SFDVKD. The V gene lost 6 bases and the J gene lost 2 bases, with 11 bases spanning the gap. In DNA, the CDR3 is TGTGCCACCAGTCGCGGGACCACCACAGATACGCAGTATTTT. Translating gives CATSRGTTTDTQYF.

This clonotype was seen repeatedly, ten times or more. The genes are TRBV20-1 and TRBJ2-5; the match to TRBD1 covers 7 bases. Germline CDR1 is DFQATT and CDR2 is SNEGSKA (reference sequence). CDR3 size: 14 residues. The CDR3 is CSTARGQLMETQYF. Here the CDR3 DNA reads TGCAGCACCGCCCGGGGACAGCTAATGGAGACCCAGTACTTC.

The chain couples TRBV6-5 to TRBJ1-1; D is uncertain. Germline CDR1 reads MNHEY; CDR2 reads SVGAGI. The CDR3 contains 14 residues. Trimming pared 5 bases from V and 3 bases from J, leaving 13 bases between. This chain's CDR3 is CASSLEQRHTEAFF. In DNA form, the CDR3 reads TGTGCCAGCAGTCTCGAACAGCGTCACACTGAAGCTTTCTTT.

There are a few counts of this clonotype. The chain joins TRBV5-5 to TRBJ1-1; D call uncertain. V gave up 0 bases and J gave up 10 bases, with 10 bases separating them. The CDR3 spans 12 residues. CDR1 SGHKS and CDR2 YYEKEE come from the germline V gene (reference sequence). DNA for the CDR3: TGTGCCAGCAGCTTGGACCAGGTTATAGCTTTCTTT. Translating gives CASSLDQVIAFF. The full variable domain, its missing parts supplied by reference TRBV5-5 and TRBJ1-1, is DAGVTQSPTHLIKTRGQQVTLRCSPISGHKSVSWYQQVLGQGPQFIFQYYEKEERGRGNFPDRFSARQFPNYSSELNVNALLLGDSALYLCASSLDQVIAFFGQGTRLTVV.

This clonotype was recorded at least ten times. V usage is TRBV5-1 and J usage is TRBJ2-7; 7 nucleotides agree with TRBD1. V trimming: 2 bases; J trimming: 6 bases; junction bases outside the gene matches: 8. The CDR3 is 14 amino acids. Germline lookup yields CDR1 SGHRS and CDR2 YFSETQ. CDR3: CASSFTTGAREQYF. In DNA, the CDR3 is TGCGCCAGCAGCTTTACTACAGGGGCTCGCGAGCAGTACTTC.

CDR3 protein: CASSAGPYQETQYF. CDR3 coding DNA: TGTGCCAGCAGCGCTGGCCCTTACCAAGAGACCCAGTACTTC. This chain joins TRBV5-8 and TRBJ2-5; the D is unclear. This CDR3 has 14 amino acids. Per the germline V gene, CDR1 is SGHTS and CDR2 is YDEGEE. V was trimmed by 4 bases and J by 0 bases, leaving 10 bases between them.

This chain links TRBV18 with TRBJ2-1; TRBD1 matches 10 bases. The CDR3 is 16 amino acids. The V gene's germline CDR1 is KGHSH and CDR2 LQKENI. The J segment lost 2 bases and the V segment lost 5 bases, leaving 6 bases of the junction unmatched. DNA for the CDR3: TGTGCCAGCTCAACCGGGACAGGGGCGGCCTACAATGAGCAGTTCTTC. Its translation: CASSTGTGAAYNEQFF.

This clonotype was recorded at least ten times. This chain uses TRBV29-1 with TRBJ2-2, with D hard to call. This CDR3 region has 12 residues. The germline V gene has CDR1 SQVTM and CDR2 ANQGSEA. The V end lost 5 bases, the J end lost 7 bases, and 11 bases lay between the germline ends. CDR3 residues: CSVLGFDGELFF. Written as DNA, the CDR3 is TGCAGCGTTCTGGGGTTCGACGGGGAGCTGTTTTTT.

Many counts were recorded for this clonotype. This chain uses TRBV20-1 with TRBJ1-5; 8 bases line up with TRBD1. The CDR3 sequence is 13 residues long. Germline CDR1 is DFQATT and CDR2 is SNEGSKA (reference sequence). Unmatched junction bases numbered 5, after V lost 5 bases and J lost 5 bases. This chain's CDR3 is CSAQDRAYQPQHF. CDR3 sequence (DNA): TGCAGTGCTCAGGACAGGGCCTATCAGCCCCAGCATTTT.

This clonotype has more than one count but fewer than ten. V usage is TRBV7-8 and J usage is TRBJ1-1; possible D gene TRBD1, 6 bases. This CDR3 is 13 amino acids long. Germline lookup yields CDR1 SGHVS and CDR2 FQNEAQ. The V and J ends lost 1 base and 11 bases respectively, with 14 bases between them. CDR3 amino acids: CASSLDSGARAFF. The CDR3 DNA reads TGTGCCAGCAGCTTAGACTCAGGGGCACGGGCTTTCTTT.

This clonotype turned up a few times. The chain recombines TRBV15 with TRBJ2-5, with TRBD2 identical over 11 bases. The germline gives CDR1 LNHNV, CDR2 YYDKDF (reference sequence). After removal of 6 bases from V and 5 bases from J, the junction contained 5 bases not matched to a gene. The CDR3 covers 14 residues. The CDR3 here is CATRLAGGSETQYF. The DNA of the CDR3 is TGTGCCACCAGGCTAGCGGGAGGAAGCGAGACCCAGTACTTC.

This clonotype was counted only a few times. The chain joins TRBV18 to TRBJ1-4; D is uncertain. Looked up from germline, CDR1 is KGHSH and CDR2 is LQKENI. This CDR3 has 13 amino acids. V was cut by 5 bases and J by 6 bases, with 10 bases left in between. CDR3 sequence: CASSDYSDEKLFF. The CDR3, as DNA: TGTGCCAGCTCAGATTACAGCGATGAAAAACTGTTTTTT. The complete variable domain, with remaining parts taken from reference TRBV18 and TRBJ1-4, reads NAGVMQNPRHLVRRRGQEARLRCSPMKGHSHVYWYRQLPEEGLKFMVYLQKENIIDESGMPKERFSAEFPKEGPSILRIQQVVRGDSAAYFCASSDYSDEKLFFGSGTQLSVL.

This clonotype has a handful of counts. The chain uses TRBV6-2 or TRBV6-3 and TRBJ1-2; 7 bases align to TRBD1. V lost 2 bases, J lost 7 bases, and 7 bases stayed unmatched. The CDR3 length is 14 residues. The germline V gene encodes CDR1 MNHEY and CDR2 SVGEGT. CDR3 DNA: TGTGCCAGCAGTTACGGGTCGCGACAGGGTGGCTACACCTTC. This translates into CASSYGSRQGGYTF.

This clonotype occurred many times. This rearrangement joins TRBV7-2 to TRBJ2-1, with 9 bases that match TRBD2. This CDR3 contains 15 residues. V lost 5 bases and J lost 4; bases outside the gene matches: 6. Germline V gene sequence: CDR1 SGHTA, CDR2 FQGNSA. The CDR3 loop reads CASSKSGGTYNEQFF. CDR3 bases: TGTGCCAGCAGCAAAAGCGGGGGGACTTACAATGAGCAGTTCTTC.

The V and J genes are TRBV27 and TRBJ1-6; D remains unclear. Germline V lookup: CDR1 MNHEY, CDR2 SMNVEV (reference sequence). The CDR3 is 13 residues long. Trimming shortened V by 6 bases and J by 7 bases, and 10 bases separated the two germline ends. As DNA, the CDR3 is TGTGCCAGCAGGCTAGTCGAAAATTCACCCCTCCACTTT. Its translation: CASRLVENSPLHF.

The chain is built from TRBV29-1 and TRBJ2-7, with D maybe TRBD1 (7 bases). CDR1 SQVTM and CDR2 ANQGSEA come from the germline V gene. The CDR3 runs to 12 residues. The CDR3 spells CGGQGVGGEQYF. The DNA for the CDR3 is TGCGGCGGTCAGGGGGTCGGGGGTGAGCAGTACTTC.

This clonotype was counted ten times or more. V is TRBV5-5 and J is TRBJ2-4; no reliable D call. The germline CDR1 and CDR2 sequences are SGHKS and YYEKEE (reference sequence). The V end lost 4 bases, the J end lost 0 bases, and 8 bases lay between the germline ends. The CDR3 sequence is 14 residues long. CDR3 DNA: TGTGCCAGCAGCGAGTCGGTAGCCAAAAACATTCAGTACTTC. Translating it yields CASSESVAKNIQYF. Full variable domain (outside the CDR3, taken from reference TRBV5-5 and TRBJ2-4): DAGVTQSPTHLIKTRGQQVTLRCSPISGHKSVSWYQQVLGQGPQFIFQYYEKEERGRGNFPDRFSARQFPNYSSELNVNALLLGDSALYLCASSESVAKNIQYFGAGTRLSVL.